These T cell receptor beta chains were read from a single sample in a study of blood T cells in healthy people across ages. MiXCR, applied by TCRdb to the 5' RACE reads, yields one record per CDR3 protein. The table records about 1.6 million distinct CDR3 sequences, approximately 32% of them present only once. Sample: blood. All receptors derive from a young woman in good health. Both conserved end residues are part of each CDR3. Each record gives: V gene, J gene, clone size, D gene, CDR3 protein, CDR3 DNA. D genes are given only for firm matches. Some rows mark clone size as missing; the rest say once, few, many or name a class of expanded clone.

TRBV7-3	TRBJ1-1	few	TRBD1	CASSLMGQGSGTEAFF	TGTGCCAGCAGCTTAATGGGACAGGGCAGCGGCACTGAAGCTTTCTTT
TRBV29-1	TRBJ2-1	few	-	CSVKPSVILEQFF	TGCAGCGTTAAGCCTAGCGTAATACTTGAGCAGTTCTTC
TRBV28	TRBJ2-7	-	-	CATSMGAGRSYEQYF	TGTGCCACCTCCATGGGGGCAGGGAGGTCCTACGAGCAGTACTTC
TRBV10-3	TRBJ1-1	few	-	CAISELRGDSEAFF	TGTGCCATCAGTGAGTTACGGGGTGACAGTGAAGCTTTCTTT
TRBV20-1	TRBJ2-7	few	-	CSAPAASSYEQYF	TGCAGTGCTCCCGCGGCCAGCTCCTACGAGCAGTACTTC
TRBV9	TRBJ2-7	-	-	CASSVIADSYEQYF	TGTGCCAGCAGCGTAATCGCAGATTCCTACGAGCAGTACTTC
TRBV27	TRBJ2-4	once	TRBD1	CASSYLDRGGKNIQYF	TGTGCCAGCAGCTACCTGGACAGGGGAGGCAAAAACATTCAGTACTTC
TRBV12-3/TRBV12-4	TRBJ2-7	few	TRBD1	CASSSDRERYF	TGTGCCAGCAGTTCGGACAGGGAGAGGTACTTC
TRBV20-1	TRBJ2-7	-	-	CSTSFIQPVEQYF	TGCAGTACTAGCTTTATCCAGCCCGTGGAGCAGTACTTC
TRBV19	TRBJ2-6	-	-	CASNKDGAGANVLTF	TGTGCCAGTAACAAGGACGGGGCTGGGGCCAACGTCCTGACTTTC
TRBV7-3	TRBJ2-6	few	-	CASSFPTVQGANVLTF	TGTGCCAGCAGCTTTCCGACGGTCCAAGGGGCCAACGTCCTGACTTTC
TRBV29-1	TRBJ1-5	-	-	CSVSQTGTNQPQHF	TGCAGCGTATCTCAGACCGGGACTAATCAGCCCCAGCATTTT
TRBV5-5	TRBJ2-3	few	-	CASSLSSNTDTQYF	TGTGCCAGCAGCTTGAGTTCTAACACAGATACGCAGTATTTT
TRBV20-1	TRBJ1-1	few	-	CSAVGGTEAFF	TGCAGTGCTGTAGGGGGCACTGAAGCTTTCTTT
TRBV9	TRBJ2-2	few	-	CASSVETGELFF	TGTGCCAGCAGCGTAGAGACCGGGGAGCTGTTTTTT
TRBV28	TRBJ2-3	-	-	CASTRLGGPTGDTRYF	TGTGCCAGCACCCGGTTGGGCGGCCCGACGGGGGATACGCGGTATTTT
TRBV2	TRBJ2-7	few	TRBD2	CASSAAGEYHEQYF	TGTGCCAGCAGTGCAGCGGGAGAATACCACGAGCAGTACTTC
TRBV12-3/TRBV12-4	TRBJ2-1	-	-	CASSFGGSGPYNEQFF	TGTGCCAGCAGTTTTGGGGGTTCGGGGCCCTACAATGAGCAGTTCTTC
TRBV20-1	TRBJ1-2	-	-	CSARDFGVLKGYTF	TGCAGTGCTAGAGATTTCGGGGTGCTGAAAGGCTACACCTTC
TRBV29-1	TRBJ2-1	few	TRBD2	CSVGPSGRTQETQFF	TGCAGCGTTGGCCCTAGCGGGAGAACCCAAGAGACCCAGTTCTTC
TRBV4-1	TRBJ2-3	-	-	CASSQENRVGPADTQYF	TGCGCCAGCAGTCAAGAAAATAGAGTGGGGCCCGCAGATACGCAGTATTTT
TRBV3-1	TRBJ2-7	few	TRBD2	CASHTSGSHEQYF	TGTGCCAGCCACACTAGCGGGAGTCACGAGCAGTACTTC
TRBV18	TRBJ2-7	-	-	CASSPQRGGEQYF	TGTGCCAGCTCACCCCAGAGGGGGGGCGAGCAGTACTTC
TRBV7-2	TRBJ2-5	-	TRBD1	CASSPERTGEETQYF	TGTGCCAGCAGCCCAGAACGGACAGGGGAAGAGACCCAGTACTTC
TRBV11-2	TRBJ2-3	-	TRBD2	CASSLGSGGRDTQYF	TGTGCCAGCAGCTTAGGCTCGGGGGGGAGGGATACGCAGTATTTT
TRBV5-1	TRBJ2-7	few	-	CASSVTGSGKRYF	TGCGCCAGCAGCGTGACAGGATCCGGCAAGCGGTACTTC
TRBV2	TRBJ1-1	-	-	CASSDRDTEAFF	TGTGCCAGCAGTGATAGGGACACTGAAGCTTTCTTT
TRBV29-1	TRBJ2-1	-	-	CSVITAVNYNEQFF	TGCAGCGTCATCACAGCGGTGAACTACAATGAGCAGTTCTTC
TRBV7-6	TRBJ2-3	-	TRBD2	CASSFSSGLAEYWDTQYF	TGTGCCAGCAGCTTCTCCTCGGGACTAGCGGAATACTGGGATACGCAGTATTTT
TRBV11-2	TRBJ2-5	-	-	CASSLDQRAGQYF	TGTGCCAGCAGCTTAGATCAACGAGCGGGCCAGTACTTC
TRBV4-1	TRBJ1-4	-	-	CASSQEGSRDSEKLFF	TGCGCCAGCAGCCAAGAGGGGAGCCGGGATAGTGAAAAACTGTTTTTT
TRBV11-2	TRBJ1-2	-	-	CASSHLRDNPHGYTF	TGTGCCAGCAGCCATCTCCGGGACAATCCTCATGGCTACACCTTC
TRBV20-1	TRBJ2-7	few	-	CSASPVATHYEQYF	TGCAGTGCTTCCCCGGTGGCTACACACTACGAGCAGTACTTC
TRBV7-7	TRBJ1-2	few	-	CASSPFGGKVYGYTF	TGTGCCAGCAGCCCCTTTGGGGGAAAGGTCTATGGCTACACCTTC
TRBV7-9	TRBJ1-2	-	-	CASSFGAVAGYTF	TGTGCCAGCAGCTTTGGGGCGGTCGCGGGCTACACCTTC
TRBV3-1	TRBJ1-1	-	-	CATSSWGGNEAFF	TGTGCCACCTCAAGCTGGGGGGGCAATGAAGCTTTCTTT
TRBV30	TRBJ2-4	-	TRBD1	CACLDRGKNIQYF	TGTGCCTGCCTAGACAGGGGAAAAAACATTCAGTACTTC
TRBV9	TRBJ1-4	-	-	CASSVAGGSNEKLFF	TGTGCCAGCAGCGTAGCTGGCGGATCTAATGAAAAACTGTTTTTT
TRBV18	TRBJ2-7	many	-	CASSLPGRTYEQYF	TGTGCCAGCTCACTACCCGGGAGAACATACGAGCAGTACTTC
TRBV6-1	TRBJ2-1	few	TRBD2	CASSEGTSGGDKQFF	TGTGCCAGCAGTGAGGGGACTAGCGGGGGGGATAAGCAGTTCTTC
TRBV20-1	TRBJ1-2	many	-	CSAIAPRAHGYTF	TGCAGTGCCATCGCCCCCAGAGCTCATGGCTACACCTTC
TRBV29-1	TRBJ2-6	many	-	CSVKGDGANVLTF	TGCAGCGTAAAAGGAGATGGGGCCAACGTCCTGACTTTC
TRBV6-1	TRBJ2-5	few	-	CASSDQGQETQYF	TGTGCCAGCAGTGATCAGGGTCAAGAGACCCAGTACTTC
TRBV27	TRBJ2-1	many	-	CASSSTSYNEQFF	TGTGCCAGCAGCTCCACTTCCTACAATGAGCAGTTCTTC
TRBV2	TRBJ2-7	few	TRBD2	CASSQRGVKYEQYF	TGTGCCAGCAGTCAGCGGGGGGTCAAATACGAGCAGTACTTC
TRBV13	TRBJ2-5	-	-	CAGSLEGQETQYF	TGTGCCGGCAGCTTGGAGGGGCAAGAGACCCAGTACTTC
TRBV3-1	TRBJ2-3	once	TRBD1	CASSPYRTGTQYF	TGTGCCAGCAGCCCCTATAGGACAGGTACGCAGTATTTT
TRBV7-9	TRBJ2-1	few	-	CASSLAGREHEQFF	TGTGCCAGCAGCTTAGCGGGTAGGGAGCATGAGCAGTTCTTC
TRBV20-1	TRBJ2-5	many	-	CSARDLRGARETQYF	TGCAGTGCTAGAGATCTACGGGGGGCCCGGGAGACCCAGTACTTC
TRBV3-1	TRBJ2-5	-	-	CANSPRGRLQETQYF	TGTGCCAACAGCCCCAGGGGTCGCCTCCAAGAGACCCAGTACTTC
TRBV18	TRBJ2-5	-	-	CASSPSNGETQYF	TGTGCCAGCTCACCTTCAAATGGGGAGACCCAGTACTTC
TRBV28	TRBJ2-7	-	TRBD2	CASSLWKGGGLGNEQYF	TGTGCCAGCAGTTTATGGAAGGGCGGGGGACTGGGGAACGAGCAGTACTTC
TRBV5-1	TRBJ2-1	-	-	CASSIGRRGSYNEQFF	TGCGCCAGCAGCATCGGACGGAGGGGCTCCTACAATGAGCAGTTCTTC
TRBV7-9	TRBJ2-1	few	TRBD1	CASSLTTGGYPYNEQFF	TGTGCCAGCAGCTTAACCACAGGGGGCTATCCTTACAATGAGCAGTTCTTC
TRBV24-1	TRBJ2-3	-	-	CATSDLVGDTQYF	TGTGCCACCAGTGATTTAGTTGGAGATACGCAGTATTTT
TRBV29-1	TRBJ1-2	-	-	CSVGPSGLDNYGYTF	TGCAGCGTTGGACCATCGGGGCTAGATAACTATGGCTACACCTTC
TRBV7-3	TRBJ1-1	few	-	CASSFTSQGEAFF	TGTGCCAGCAGCTTTACCTCACAGGGAGAAGCTTTCTTT
TRBV6-1	TRBJ2-3	few	-	CASRPGPSTDTQYF	TGTGCCAGCAGACCGGGACCAAGCACAGATACGCAGTATTTT
TRBV10-3	TRBJ1-1	-	-	CAIQGVTEAFF	TGTGCCATCCAAGGGGTCACTGAAGCTTTCTTT
TRBV7-3	TRBJ2-1	-	TRBD2	CANSPTSGIHEQFF	TGTGCCAATTCCCCGACTAGCGGGATCCATGAGCAGTTCTTC